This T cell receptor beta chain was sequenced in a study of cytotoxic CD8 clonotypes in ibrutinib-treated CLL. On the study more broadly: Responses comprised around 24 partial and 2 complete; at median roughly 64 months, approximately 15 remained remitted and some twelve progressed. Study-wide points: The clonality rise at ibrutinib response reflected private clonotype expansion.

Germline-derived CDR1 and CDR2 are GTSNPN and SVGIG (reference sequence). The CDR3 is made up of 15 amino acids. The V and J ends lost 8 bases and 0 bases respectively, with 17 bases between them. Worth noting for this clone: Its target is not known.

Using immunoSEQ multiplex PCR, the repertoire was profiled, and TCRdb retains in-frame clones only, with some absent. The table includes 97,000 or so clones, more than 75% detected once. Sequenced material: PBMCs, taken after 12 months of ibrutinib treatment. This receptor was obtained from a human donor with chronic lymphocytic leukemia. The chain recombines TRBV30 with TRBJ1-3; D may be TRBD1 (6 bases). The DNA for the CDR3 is TGTGCCGCCGCCCGGGACACTTACTCTGGAAACACCATATATTTT. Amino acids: CAAARDTYSGNTIYF.